Sequencing of this T cell receptor (beta chain) was carried out in a study of T-cell reconstitution after alpha-beta-depleted transplantation in children. Study-wide findings and caveats: Several hundred expanded graft clones reportedly supplied alpha-beta T cells about two months after transplant.

TCRbeta library construction was performed incorporating unique molecular identifiers. TCRdb re-derived calls from the PCR reads in MiXCR, one entry per CDR3 protein. The table records just over 950,000 distinct CDR3 sequences, less than 30% of them present only once. CDR1 is SEHNR, CDR2 FQNEAQ, per germline (reference sequence). CDR3 length equals 12 residues. The germline V and J ends were trimmed by 10 bases and 3 bases, with 10 bases remaining between them. A remark on this clonotype: Its antigen is currently unknown.

Specimen: PBMCs, mostly from graft donor cells, collected 360 days after TCRalphabeta/CD19-depleted stem cell transplant. V and J are TRBV7-9 and TRBJ1-3; no firm D call. The clonotype was recovered from a boy in the first two years of life who had a stem cell transplant for SCID, so the T cells may come from the graft donor. The DNA of the CDR3 is TGTGCCACCTCCCCAGGTGGAAACACCATATATTTT. It encodes CATSPGGNTIYF.